The clone carrying this TCR beta chain has only a few counts. The CDR3 sequence is 16 residues long. Germline trimming cut 3 bases from V and 10 bases from J; bases unmatched to any gene: 13. CDR1 is MNHEY and CDR2 is SMNVEV in the germline V gene (reference sequence). These data are taken from a study of T-cell reconstitution after alpha-beta-depleted transplantation in children. The library targeted TCRbeta and was prepared with unique molecular identifiers. TCRdb re-called the PCR reads with MiXCR, one entry per CDR3 protein. The repertoire holds almost 500,000 distinct CDR3 sequences, around 12% seen once, with under 7% in the top ten.

This clonotype originated in a human donor who donated a stem cell graft to a child with combined immunodeficiency. This specimen consisted of PBMCs from the stem cell graft donor, obtained from the stem cell graft. The V gene is TRBV27, the J gene TRBJ2-1, with 9 bases that match TRBD1. CDR3 in DNA: TGTGCCAGCAGTTTTAGGGGACAGGGAAGACGGGGGGAGCAGTTCTTC. Its protein is CASSFRGQGRRGEQFF.